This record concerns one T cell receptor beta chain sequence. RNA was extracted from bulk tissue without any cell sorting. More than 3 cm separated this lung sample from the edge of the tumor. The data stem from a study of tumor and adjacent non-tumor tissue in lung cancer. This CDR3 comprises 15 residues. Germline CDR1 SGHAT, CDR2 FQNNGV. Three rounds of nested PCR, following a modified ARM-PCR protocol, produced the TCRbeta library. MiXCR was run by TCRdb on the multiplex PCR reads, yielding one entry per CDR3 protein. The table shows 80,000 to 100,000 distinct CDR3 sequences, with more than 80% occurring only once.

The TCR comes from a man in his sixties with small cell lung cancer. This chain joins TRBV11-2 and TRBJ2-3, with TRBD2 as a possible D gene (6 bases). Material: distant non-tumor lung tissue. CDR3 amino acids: CISGSGGIAGHTQYF. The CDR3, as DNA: TGTATCAGCGGCTCCGGAGGGATTGCGGGCCATACGCAGTATTTT.